These 8 T cell receptor beta chains originate from one sample sequenced in a study of shared clonotypes between healthy human individuals. Produced via immunoSEQ multiplex PCR; TCRdb's table is partial and in-frame only. Of 1,500,000 or so clones listed, more than 95% were seen once; the top ten hold approximately 1.1%. Sequencing was performed on naive CD4+ T cells sorted from blood. The subset here: CD45RA+ positively selected. The receptors derive from a man under 40 in good health.

The V call is TRBV19, the J call TRBJ1-1; D remains unclear. CDR3 size: 14 residues. V lost 0 bases to trimming and J lost 4 bases, with 9 bases between them. Germline-derived CDR1 and CDR2 are LNHDA and SQIVND (reference sequence). In DNA form, the CDR3 reads TGTGCCAGTAGTATAGAACCGTCGCGCACTGAAGCTTTCTTT. This sequence encodes CASSIEPSRTEAFF.

The rearrangement links TRBV5-4 to TRBJ2-7, with TRBD1 as a possible D gene (6 bases). V gave up 3 bases and J gave up 2 bases, with 12 bases separating them. The CDR3 is 14 amino acids. Germline loops: CDR1 SGHNT, CDR2 YYREEE (reference sequence). The CDR3 spells CASSSGDTAYEQYF. The CDR3 DNA reads as TGTGCCAGCAGCTCAGGGGACACCGCCTACGAGCAGTACTTC.

This clone was recorded once. V usage is TRBV13 and J usage is TRBJ2-7, with 11 positions matching TRBD2. The CDR3 totals 15 residues. Trimming took 2 bases from V and 2 from J; bases not matched to a gene: 2. Germline assignment: CDR1 PRHDT and CDR2 FYEKMQ (reference sequence). CDR3 region: CASSLRLAGTYEQYF. CDR3 sequence (DNA): TGTGCCAGCAGCTTACGACTAGCGGGAACCTACGAGCAGTACTTC.

The V and J genes are TRBV5-6 and TRBJ1-3; possibly TRBD1 for D (6 bases). Germline CDR1 is SGHDT and CDR2 is YYEEEE. The CDR3 spans 15 residues. The germline V and J ends were trimmed by 1 base and 2 bases, with 10 bases remaining between them. The CDR3 bases are TGTGCCAGCAGCTTGACAGGGTGGGCTGGAAACACCATATATTTT. Residues: CASSLTGWAGNTIYF.

V and J are TRBV7-2 and TRBJ2-7; TRBD1 matches at 7 bases. The ends lost 5 bases at V and 0 bases at J; junction bases unmatched: 7. This CDR3 spans 15 amino acids. CDR1 and CDR2 (germline): SGHTA, FQGNSA. CDR3 coding DNA: TGTGCCAGCAGCCAGGGGACAGCGATCTCCTACGAGCAGTACTTC. Translation: CASSQGTAISYEQYF.

This chain links TRBV27 with TRBJ2-7; TRBD1 matches 8 bases. J was trimmed by 4 bases and V by 1 base; bases with no gene match: 9. Looked up from germline, CDR1 is MNHEY and CDR2 is SMNVEV (reference sequence). CDR3 length equals 16 residues. The CDR3 DNA sequence: TGTGCCAGCAGTTTATTTGGGGCAGGGGGCGAATACGAGCAGTACTTC. This translates into CASSLFGAGGEYEQYF.

The rearrangement uses TRBV7-2 and TRBJ1-5, with D unclear. Germline V gives CDR1 SGHTA, CDR2 FQGNSA. CDR3 size: 15 residues. The V end was cut by 0 bases, the J end by 7 bases, with 13 bases between. The CDR3 coding sequence is TGTGCCAGCAGCTTAGCCGGGGTAGCGGGGCAGCCCCAGCATTTT. Protein sequence: CASSLAGVAGQPQHF.

The chain couples TRBV5-5 to TRBJ2-7; D gene ambiguous. This CDR3 comprises 15 residues. Germline loops: CDR1 SGHKS, CDR2 YYEKEE (reference sequence). The V and J ends lost 0 bases and 0 bases respectively, with 10 bases between them. CDR3 protein: CASSLAWRHSYEQYF. As DNA, the CDR3 is TGTGCCAGCAGCTTGGCTTGGCGCCACTCCTACGAGCAGTACTTC. Variable domain in full (rest from reference TRBV5-5 and TRBJ2-7): DAGVTQSPTHLIKTRGQQVTLRCSPISGHKSVSWYQQVLGQGPQFIFQYYEKEERGRGNFPDRFSARQFPNYSSELNVNALLLGDSALYLCASSLAWRHSYEQYFGPGTRLTVT.